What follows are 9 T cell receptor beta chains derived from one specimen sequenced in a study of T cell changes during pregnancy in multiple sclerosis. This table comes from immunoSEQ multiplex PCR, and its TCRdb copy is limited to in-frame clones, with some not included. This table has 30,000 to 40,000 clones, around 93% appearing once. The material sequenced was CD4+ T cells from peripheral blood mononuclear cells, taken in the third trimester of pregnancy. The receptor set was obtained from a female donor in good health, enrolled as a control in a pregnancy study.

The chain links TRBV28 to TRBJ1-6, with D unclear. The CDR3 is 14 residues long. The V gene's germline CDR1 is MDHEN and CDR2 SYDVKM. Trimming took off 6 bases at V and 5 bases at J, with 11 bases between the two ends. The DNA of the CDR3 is TGTGCCAGCAGGCACCGGGGAAATAATTCACCCCTCCACTTT. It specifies CASRHRGNNSPLHF.

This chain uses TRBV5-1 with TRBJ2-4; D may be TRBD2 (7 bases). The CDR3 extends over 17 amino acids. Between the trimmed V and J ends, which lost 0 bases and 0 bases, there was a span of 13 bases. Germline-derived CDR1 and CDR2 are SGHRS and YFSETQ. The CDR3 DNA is TGCGCCAGCAGCTTGGTCGGGGGGCACTCAGCCAAAAACATTCAGTACTTC. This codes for CASSLVGGHSAKNIQYF.

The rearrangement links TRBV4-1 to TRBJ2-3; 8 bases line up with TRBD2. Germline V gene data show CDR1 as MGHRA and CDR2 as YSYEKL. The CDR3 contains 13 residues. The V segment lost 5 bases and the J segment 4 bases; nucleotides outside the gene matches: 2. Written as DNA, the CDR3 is TGCGCCAGCAGCTCGGGGGGGCCAGATACGCAGTATTTT. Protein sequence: CASSSGGPDTQYF.

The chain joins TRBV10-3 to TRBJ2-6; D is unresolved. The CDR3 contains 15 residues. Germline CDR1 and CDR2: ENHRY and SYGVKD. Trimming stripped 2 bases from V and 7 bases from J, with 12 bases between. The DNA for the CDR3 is TGTGCCATCAGTGAGATACAAAGTCGTGCCAACGTCCTGACTTTC. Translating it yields CAISEIQSRANVLTF.

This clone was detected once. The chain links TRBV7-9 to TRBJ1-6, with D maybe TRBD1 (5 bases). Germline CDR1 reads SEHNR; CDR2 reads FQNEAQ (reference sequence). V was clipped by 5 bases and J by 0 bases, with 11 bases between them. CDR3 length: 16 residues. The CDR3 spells CASSPSGGSYNSPLHF. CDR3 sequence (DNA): TGTGCCAGCAGCCCCTCCGGGGGCTCCTATAATTCACCCCTCCACTTT.

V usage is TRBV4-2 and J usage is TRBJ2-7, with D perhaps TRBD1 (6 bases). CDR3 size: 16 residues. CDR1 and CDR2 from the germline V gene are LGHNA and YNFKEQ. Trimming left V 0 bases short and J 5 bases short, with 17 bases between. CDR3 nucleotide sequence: TGTGCCAGCAGCCAAGATGATAGTCAGACAGGCGACGAGCAGTACTTC. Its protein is CASSQDDSQTGDEQYF.

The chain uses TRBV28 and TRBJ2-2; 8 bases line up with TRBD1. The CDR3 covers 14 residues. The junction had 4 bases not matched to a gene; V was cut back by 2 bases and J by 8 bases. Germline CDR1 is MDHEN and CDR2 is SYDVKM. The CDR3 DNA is TGTGCCAGCAGTTTACAGGGGGCTGAAGGGGAGCTGTTTTTT. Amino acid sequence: CASSLQGAEGELFF.

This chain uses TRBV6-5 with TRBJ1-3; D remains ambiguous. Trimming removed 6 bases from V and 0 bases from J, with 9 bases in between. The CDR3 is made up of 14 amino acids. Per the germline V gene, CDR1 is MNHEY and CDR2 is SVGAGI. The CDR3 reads CASRLGFSGNTIYF. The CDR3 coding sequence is TGTGCCAGCAGACTAGGATTCTCTGGAAACACCATATATTTT.

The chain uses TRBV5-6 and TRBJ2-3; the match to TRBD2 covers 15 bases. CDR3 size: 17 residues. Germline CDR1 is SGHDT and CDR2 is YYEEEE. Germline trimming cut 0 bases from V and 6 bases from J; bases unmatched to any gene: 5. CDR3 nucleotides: TGTGCCAGCAGCTTGGGGACTAGCGGGGGGGCAAGGGATACGCAGTATTTT. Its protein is CASSLGTSGGARDTQYF. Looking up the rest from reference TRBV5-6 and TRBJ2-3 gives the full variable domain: DAGVTQSPTHLIKTRGQQVTLRCSPKSGHDTVSWYQQALGQGPQFIFQYYEEEERQRGNFPDRFSGHQFPNYSSELNVNALLLGDSALYLCASSLGTSGGARDTQYFGPGTRLTVL.